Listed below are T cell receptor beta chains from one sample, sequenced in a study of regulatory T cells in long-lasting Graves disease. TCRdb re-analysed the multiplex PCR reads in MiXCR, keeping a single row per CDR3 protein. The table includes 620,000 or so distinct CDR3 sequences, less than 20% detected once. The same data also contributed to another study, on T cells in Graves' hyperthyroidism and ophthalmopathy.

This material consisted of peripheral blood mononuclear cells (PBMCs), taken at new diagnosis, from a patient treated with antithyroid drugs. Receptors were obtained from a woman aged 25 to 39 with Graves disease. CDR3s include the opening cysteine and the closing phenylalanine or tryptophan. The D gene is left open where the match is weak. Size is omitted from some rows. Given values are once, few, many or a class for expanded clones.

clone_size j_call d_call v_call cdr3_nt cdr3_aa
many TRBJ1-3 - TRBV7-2 TGTGCCAGCAGCTTAGTGAGGCTAGGCGGAAACACCATATATTTT CASSLVRLGGNTIYF
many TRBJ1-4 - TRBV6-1 TGTGCCAGCAGTGAGAGGATTAGGGGATCCGAAAAACTGTTTTTT CASSERIRGSEKLFF
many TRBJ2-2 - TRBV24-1 TGTGCCACCAGTGATAAGGGGTATGACACCGGGGAGCTGTTTTTT CATSDKGYDTGELFF
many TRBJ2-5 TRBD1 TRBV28 TGTGCCAGCAGCCCCACAGGGGTCAGGGAGACCCAGTACTTC CASSPTGVRETQYF
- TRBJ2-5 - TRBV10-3 TGTGCCAGCAGTATTAGCGATAGGCAAGAGACCCAGTACTTC CASSISDRQETQYF
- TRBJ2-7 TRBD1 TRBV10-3 TGTGCCATCAGTGGGACAGGGTCCTACGAGCAGTACTTC CAISGTGSYEQYF
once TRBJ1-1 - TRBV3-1 TGTGCCAGCAGCCAAGGGGCACGAGCCAACACTGAAGCTTTCTTT CASSQGARANTEAFF
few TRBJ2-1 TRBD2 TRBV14 TGTGCCAGCAGCCAAGGTCGACTAGCCTCGTCCTACAATGAGCAGTTCTTC CASSQGRLASSYNEQFF
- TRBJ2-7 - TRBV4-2 TGTGCCAGCAGCCAAGATGTGTACGAGCAGTACTTC CASSQDVYEQYF
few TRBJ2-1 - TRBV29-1 TGCAGCGCTGCAGGACAGTACAATGAGCAGTTCTTC CSAAGQYNEQFF
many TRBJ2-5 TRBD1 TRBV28 TGTGCCAGTAAAGACCTATGGACAGGGGTGGGAGAGACCCAGTACTTC CASKDLWTGVGETQYF
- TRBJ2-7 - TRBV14 TGTGCCAGCAGCCAAGTTGGGGACTACGAGCAGTACTTC CASSQVGDYEQYF
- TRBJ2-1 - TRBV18 TGTGCCAGCTCACCCGATGGCGCGGAAGGGCAGTTCTTC CASSPDGAEGQFF
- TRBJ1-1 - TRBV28 TGTGCCAGCAGTCTATTTGAAAGGAACACTGAAGCTTTCTTT CASSLFERNTEAFF
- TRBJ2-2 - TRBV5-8 TGTGCCAGCAACACAGGAAGGGGCACCGGGGAGCTGTTTTTT CASNTGRGTGELFF
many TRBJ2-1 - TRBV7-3 TGTGCCAGCAGCTTAAGGTCCGGGGCCGGTGAGCAGTTCTTC CASSLRSGAGEQFF
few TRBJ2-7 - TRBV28 TGTGCCAGCAGTGCCCCGGCATACCTTTCCTCAACCGACGAGCAGTACTTC CASSAPAYLSSTDEQYF
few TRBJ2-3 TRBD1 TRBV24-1 TGTGCCACCAGTGATTCCGGGACAGGGCCCGATACGCAGTATTTT CATSDSGTGPDTQYF
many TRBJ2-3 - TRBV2 TGTGCCAGCAGTGAATTCACGAACACAGATACGCAGTATTTT CASSEFTNTDTQYF
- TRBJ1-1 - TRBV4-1 TGCGCCAGCAGTGGCGTGGACACTGAAGCTTTCTTT CASSGVDTEAFF
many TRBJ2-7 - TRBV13 TGTGCCAGCAGCTTAGGCAACCCTTTTGGGCCTTCCGAGCAGTACTTC CASSLGNPFGPSEQYF
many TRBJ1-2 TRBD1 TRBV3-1 TGTGCCAGCAGCCCAGAGAGAAGGACAGGCCGGCACTATGGCTACACCTTC CASSPERRTGRHYGYTF
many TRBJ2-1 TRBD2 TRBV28 TGTGCCAGCAGCCCCGGGGGGGTGGAGAACAATGAGCAGTTCTTC CASSPGGVENNEQFF
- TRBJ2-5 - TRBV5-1 TGCGCCAGCAGCTCACTACAGGCTCCAAGAGGGACCCAGTACTTC CASSSLQAPRGTQYF
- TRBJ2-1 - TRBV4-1 TGCGCCAGCAGCCAAGACGCGGTCGGACGGTCCTACAATGAGCAGTTCTTC CASSQDAVGRSYNEQFF
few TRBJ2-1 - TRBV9 TGTGCCAGCAGCGTAGGGGCGAGCTCCTACAATGAGCAGTTCTTC CASSVGASSYNEQFF
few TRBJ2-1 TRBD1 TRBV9 TGTGCCAGCAGCGTAGGTCTGGGGGACAGGGGGCTGTACGAGCAGTTCTTC CASSVGLGDRGLYEQFF
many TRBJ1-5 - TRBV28 TGTGCCAGCAGGAGTAGCAATCAGCCCCAGCATTTT CASRSSNQPQHF
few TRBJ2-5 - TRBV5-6 TGTGCCAGCAGCTTGATTCACAGTTGGGGGTCGGAGACCCAGTACTTC CASSLIHSWGSETQYF
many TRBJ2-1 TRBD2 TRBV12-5 TGTGCTAGTGGTTTGCCGGGACTAGCGACCTATGAGCAGTTCTTC CASGLPGLATYEQFF
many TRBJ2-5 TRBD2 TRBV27 TGTGCCAGCAGTCCGGGACTAGCGGGAACGGAGACCCAGTACTTC CASSPGLAGTETQYF
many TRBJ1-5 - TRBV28 TGTGCCAGCACCCCTCGGGGGACCTATCAGCCCCAGCATTTT CASTPRGTYQPQHF
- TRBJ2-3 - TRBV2 TGTGCCAGCAGGGACTCGCACACAGATACGCAGTATTTT CASRDSHTDTQYF
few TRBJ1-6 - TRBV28 TGTGCCAGCAGTTTCCTCGGACAGCTGTATAATTCACCCCTCTACTTT CASSFLGQLYNSPLYF
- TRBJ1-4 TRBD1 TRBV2 TGTGCCACCCTAGGACAGGGCACTAATGAAAAACTGTTTTTT CATLGQGTNEKLFF
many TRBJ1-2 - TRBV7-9 TGTGCCAGCAGCTTAGGCCAGGGCGGGAACTATGGCTACACCTTC CASSLGQGGNYGYTF
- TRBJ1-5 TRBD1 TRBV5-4 TGTGCCAGCAGCTTCGGAGGGGGCGCTGACCAGCCCCAGCATTTT CASSFGGGADQPQHF
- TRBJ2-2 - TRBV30 TGTGCCTGGAGTAAAGGATCAGTTCGCACCGGGGAGCTGTTTTTT CAWSKGSVRTGELFF
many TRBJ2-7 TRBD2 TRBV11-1 TGTGCCAGCAGCTTGGCATCCGGGACTAGCGGGGCCTACGAGCAGTACTTC CASSLASGTSGAYEQYF